The source of this TCR beta chain is a study of CD8 T cells in ankylosing spondylitis. Study conclusions and caveats: CD8+ cells made up the disease-linked clones, which were relatively rare in peripheral blood. Within ankylosing spondylitis blood, a TCR beta motif made up of seven to nine highly homologous variants appeared to be characteristic.

This clonotype was seen many times. What it binds is not known. V was trimmed by 3 bases and J by 0 bases, leaving 13 bases between them. The CDR3 contains 16 residues. From germline, CDR1 is LNHDA and CDR2 SQIVND (reference sequence). Quantitative molecular-barcoded 5'-RACE generated the TCR beta libraries. In TCRdb, the 5' RACE reads were re-called with MiXCR into one record per CDR3 protein. Of 130,000 or so distinct CDR3 sequences in the sample, 6% to 8.5% are singletons; the top ten hold 9% to 15%. The rearrangement uses TRBV19 and TRBJ2-3; a possible D gene is TRBD1 (6 bases). This clonotype was obtained from a male donor with ankylosing spondylitis or in good health (not recorded which). The sample comprised blood, either unsorted or a sorted T cell fraction (not recorded which). CDR3 in DNA: TGTGCCAGTAGTATCCTCCCAGGGGAAAGCACAGATACGCAGTATTTT. It codes for CASSILPGESTDTQYF. The full variable domain, with the rest looked up from reference TRBV19 and TRBJ2-3, is DGGITQSPKYLFRKEGQNVTLSCEQNLNHDAMYWYRQDPGQGLRLIYYSQIVNDFQKGDIAEGYSVSREKKESFPLTVTSAQKNPTAFYLCASSILPGESTDTQYFGPGTRLTVL.